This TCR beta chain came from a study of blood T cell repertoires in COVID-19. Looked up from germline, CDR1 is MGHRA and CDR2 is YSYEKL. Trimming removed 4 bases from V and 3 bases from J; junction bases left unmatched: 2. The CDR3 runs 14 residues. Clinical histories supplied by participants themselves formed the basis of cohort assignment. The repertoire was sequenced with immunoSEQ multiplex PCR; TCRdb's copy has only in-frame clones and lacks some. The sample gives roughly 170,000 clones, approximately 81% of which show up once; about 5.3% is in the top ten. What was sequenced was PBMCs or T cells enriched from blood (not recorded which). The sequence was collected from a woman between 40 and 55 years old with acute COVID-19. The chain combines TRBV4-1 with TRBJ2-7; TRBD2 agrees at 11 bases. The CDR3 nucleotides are TGCGCCAGCAGCCTTAGCGGGAGGGACTACGAGCAGTACTTC. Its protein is CASSLSGRDYEQYF.